The present T cell receptor (beta chain) was sequenced within a study of T-cell memory formation after mild COVID-19. The CDR3 is 15 residues long. Trimming removed 3 bases from V and 4 bases from J, with 16 bases in between. Germline CDR1 and CDR2: SGHRS and YFSETQ. Each CDR3 protein gets one entry after TCRdb re-called the 5' RACE reads with MiXCR. Of a few hundred thousand distinct CDR3 sequences in the sample, approximately 22% were seen once. This clonotype was recorded a few times. The clonotype was recovered from a man aged 18 to 30 who had mild COVID-19 (a few samples of this study predate the infection). Cell type and time point are not known. Material: PBMCs or a T cell subset sorted from them (not recorded which). V gene TRBV5-1 combines with J gene TRBJ1-1, with D perhaps matching TRBD1 (5 bases). The CDR3 nucleotides are TGCGCCAGCAGCTACGAAGGGCAGGGCCGCACTGAAGCTTTCTTT. Residues: CASSYEGQGRTEAFF.